This T cell receptor (beta chain) was recovered during a study of CD8 T cells in ankylosing spondylitis. General study points: Disease-linked clones, CD8+, were relatively rare in peripheral blood. It was reported that disease-linked clones were significantly enriched in matched ankylosing spondylitis synovial fluid.

Preparation of TCR beta libraries was done by quantitative 5'-RACE with molecular barcodes. One entry per CDR3 protein, called by TCRdb with MiXCR from the 5' RACE reads. Seen here are 340,000 or so distinct CDR3 sequences, 14% to 15% observed once, and the top ten hold approximately 0.99%. A word on this clonotype: Its antigen is still unknown.

The V and J ends lost 5 bases and 7 bases respectively, with 8 bases between them. Looked up from germline, CDR1 is SEHNR and CDR2 is FQNEAQ (reference sequence). This CDR3 spans 11 amino acids. The receptor was derived from a male donor with ankylosing spondylitis or in good health (not recorded which). Material: blood, either unsorted or a sorted T cell fraction (not recorded which). The V gene is TRBV7-9, the J gene TRBJ1-1; D is undetermined. CDR3 nucleotides: TGTGCCAGCAGCGTCCGGGGTGAAGCTTTCTTT. Protein: CASSVRGEAFF. The whole variable domain, remainder taken from reference TRBV7-9 and TRBJ1-1, is DTGVSQNPRHKITKRGQNVTFRCDPISEHNRLYWYRQTLGQGPEFLTYFQNEAQLEKSRLLSDRFSAERPKGSFSTLEIQRTEQGDSAMYLCASSVRGEAFFGQGTRLTVV.